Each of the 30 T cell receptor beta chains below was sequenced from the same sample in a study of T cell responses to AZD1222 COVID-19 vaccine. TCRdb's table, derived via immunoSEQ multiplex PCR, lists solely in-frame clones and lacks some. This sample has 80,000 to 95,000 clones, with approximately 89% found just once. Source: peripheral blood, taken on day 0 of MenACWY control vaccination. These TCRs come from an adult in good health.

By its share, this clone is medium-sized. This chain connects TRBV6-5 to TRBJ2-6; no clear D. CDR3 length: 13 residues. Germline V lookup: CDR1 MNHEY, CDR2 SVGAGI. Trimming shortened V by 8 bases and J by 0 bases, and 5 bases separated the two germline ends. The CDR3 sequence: CASSFSGANVLTF. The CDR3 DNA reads TGTGCCAGCTCTTTCTCTGGGGCCAACGTCCTGACTTTC.

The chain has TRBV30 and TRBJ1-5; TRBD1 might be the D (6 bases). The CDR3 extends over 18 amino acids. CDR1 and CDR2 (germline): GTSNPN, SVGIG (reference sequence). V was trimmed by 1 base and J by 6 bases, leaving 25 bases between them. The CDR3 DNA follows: TGTGCCTGGAGTGCAAGACAGGCAAGTTCCCGATCGGGTCAGCCCCAGCATTTT. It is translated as CAWSARQASSRSGQPQHF.

Here the CDR3 DNA reads TGTGCCAGCAGTTATGGGGCGGTCAGTAACACTGAAGCTTTCTTT. It encodes CASSYGAVSNTEAFF. The chain joins TRBV6-5 to TRBJ1-1, with D possibly TRBD1 on 5 matching bases. V shed 3 bases and J shed 2 bases, with 13 bases lying between them. This CDR3 is built from 15 residues. CDR1 and CDR2 (germline): MNHEY, SVGAGI.

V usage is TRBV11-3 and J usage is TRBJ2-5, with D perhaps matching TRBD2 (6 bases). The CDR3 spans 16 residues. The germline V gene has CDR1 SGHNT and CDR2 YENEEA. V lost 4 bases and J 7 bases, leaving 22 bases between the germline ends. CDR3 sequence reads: CASSSEAHFGGLTQYF. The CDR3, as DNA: TGTGCCAGCAGCTCCGAAGCCCATTTCGGGGGATTGACCCAGTACTTC.

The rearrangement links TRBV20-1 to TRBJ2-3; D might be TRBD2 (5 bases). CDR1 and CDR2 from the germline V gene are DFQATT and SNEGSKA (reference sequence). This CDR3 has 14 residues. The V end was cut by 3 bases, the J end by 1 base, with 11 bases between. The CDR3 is CSASGTEGTDTQYF. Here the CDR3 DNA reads TGCAGTGCTAGTGGAACGGAGGGCACAGATACGCAGTATTTT.

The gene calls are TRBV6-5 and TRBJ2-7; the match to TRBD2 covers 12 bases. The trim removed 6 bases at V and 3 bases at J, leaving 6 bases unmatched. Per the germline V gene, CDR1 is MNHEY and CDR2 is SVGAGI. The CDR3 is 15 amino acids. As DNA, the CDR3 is TGTGCCAGCAGAACTAGCGGGGGGCCGTACTACGAGCAGTACTTC. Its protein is CASRTSGGPYYEQYF.

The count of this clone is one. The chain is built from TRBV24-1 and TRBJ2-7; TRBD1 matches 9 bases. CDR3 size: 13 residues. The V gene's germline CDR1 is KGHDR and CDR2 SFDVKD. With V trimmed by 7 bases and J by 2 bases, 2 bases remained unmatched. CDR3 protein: CATRDRGTYEQYF. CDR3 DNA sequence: TGTGCCACCAGAGACAGGGGGACCTACGAGCAGTACTTC.

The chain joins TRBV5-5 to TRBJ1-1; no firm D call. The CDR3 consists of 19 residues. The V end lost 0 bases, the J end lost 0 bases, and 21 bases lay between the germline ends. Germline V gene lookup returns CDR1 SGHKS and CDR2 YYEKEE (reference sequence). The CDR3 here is CASSLAISIVMNMNTEAFF. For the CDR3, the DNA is TGTGCCAGCAGCTTGGCGATATCTATCGTAATGAATATGAACACTGAAGCTTTCTTT. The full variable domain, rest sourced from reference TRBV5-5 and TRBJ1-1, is DAGVTQSPTHLIKTRGQQVTLRCSPISGHKSVSWYQQVLGQGPQFIFQYYEKEERGRGNFPDRFSARQFPNYSSELNVNALLLGDSALYLCASSLAISIVMNMNTEAFFGQGTRLTVV.

CDR3 in DNA: TGTGCCAGCAGTACAGGACAAAATATCGGGCCTAACTATGGCTACACCTTC. Translated, it gives CASSTGQNIGPNYGYTF. V is TRBV27 and J is TRBJ1-2, with a possible D match to TRBD1 (5 bases). Germline V gene data show CDR1 as MNHEY and CDR2 as SMNVEV (reference sequence). Trimming cost V 5 bases and J 0 bases, with 19 bases left between them. The CDR3 consists of 17 residues.

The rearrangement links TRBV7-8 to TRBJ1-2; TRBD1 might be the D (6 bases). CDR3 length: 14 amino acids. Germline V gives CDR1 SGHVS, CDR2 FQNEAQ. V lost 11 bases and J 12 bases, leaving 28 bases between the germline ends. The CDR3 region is CALSPLQDRTKDTF. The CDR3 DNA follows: TGTGCCCTTTCTCCATTGCAGGACAGAACGAAGGACACCTTC.

CDR3 amino acids: CASSPLMGGGAPRELFF. CDR3 coding DNA: TGTGCCAGCAGCCCGCTGATGGGCGGGGGGGCCCCCAGGGAGCTGTTTTTT. This chain connects TRBV3-1 (or the pseudogene TRBV3-2) to TRBJ2-2; TRBD2 matches 9 bases. CDR3 length: 17 amino acids. V lost 4 bases, J lost 9 bases, and 15 bases stayed unmatched. Germline V lookup: CDR1 LGHDT, CDR2 YNNKEL (reference sequence).

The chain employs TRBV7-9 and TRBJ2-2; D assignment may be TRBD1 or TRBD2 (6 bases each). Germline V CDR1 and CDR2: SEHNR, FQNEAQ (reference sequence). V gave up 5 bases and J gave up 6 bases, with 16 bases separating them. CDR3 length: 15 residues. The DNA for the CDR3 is TGTGCCAGCAGCCTCACGGGGGCGGGCCCCGGGGAGCTGTTTTTT. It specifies CASSLTGAGPGELFF.

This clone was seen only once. The CDR3 loop reads CASSLSAGGGTDTQYF. The CDR3 nucleotides are TGTGCCAGCAGTTTATCGGCGGGGGGGGGCACAGATACGCAGTATTTT. The chain uses TRBV27 and TRBJ2-3, with 9 positions matching TRBD2. Germline trimming cut 0 bases from V and 1 base from J; bases unmatched to any gene: 2. There are 16 residues in the CDR3. Germline CDR1 reads MNHEY; CDR2 reads SMNVEV (reference sequence).

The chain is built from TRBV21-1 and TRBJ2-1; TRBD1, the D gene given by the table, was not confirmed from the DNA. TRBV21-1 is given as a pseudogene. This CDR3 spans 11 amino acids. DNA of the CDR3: TGTGCCAGGCAAGGGGGCGGTGGGCAGTTCTTC. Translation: CARQGGGGQFF.

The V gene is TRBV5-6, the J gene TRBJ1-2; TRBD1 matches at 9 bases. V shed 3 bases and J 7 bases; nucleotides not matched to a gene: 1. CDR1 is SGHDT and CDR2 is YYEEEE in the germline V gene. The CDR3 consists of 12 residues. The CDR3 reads CASSSDRGGYTF. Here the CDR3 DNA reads TGTGCCAGCAGCTCGGACAGGGGTGGCTACACCTTC.

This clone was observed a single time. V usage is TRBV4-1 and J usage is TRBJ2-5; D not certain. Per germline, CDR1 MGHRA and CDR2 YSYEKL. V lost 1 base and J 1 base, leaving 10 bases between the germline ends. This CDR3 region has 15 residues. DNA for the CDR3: TGCGCCAGCAGCCAAGCTCGGCCTAGCCAAGAGACCCAGTACTTC. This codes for CASSQARPSQETQYF.

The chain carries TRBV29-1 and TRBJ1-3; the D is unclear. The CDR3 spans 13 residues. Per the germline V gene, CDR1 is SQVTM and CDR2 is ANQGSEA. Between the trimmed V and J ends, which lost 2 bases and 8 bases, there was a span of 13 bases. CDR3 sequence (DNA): TGCAGCGTTGAAAGCCCGCCCAAGGACACCATATATTTT. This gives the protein CSVESPPKDTIYF.

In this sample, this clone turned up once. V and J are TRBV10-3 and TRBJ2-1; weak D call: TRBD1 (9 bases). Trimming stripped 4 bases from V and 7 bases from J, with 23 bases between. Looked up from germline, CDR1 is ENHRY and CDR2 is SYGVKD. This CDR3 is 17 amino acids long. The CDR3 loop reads CAISGTGELSGGNEQFF. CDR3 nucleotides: TGTGCCATCAGTGGGACAGGGGAATTAAGCGGGGGTAATGAGCAGTTCTTC.

Here the CDR3 DNA reads TGTGCCAGCAGTGAAGCGCGACAGGGCTACGGCTACACCTTC. The encoded protein is CASSEARQGYGYTF. The chain joins TRBV6-1 to TRBJ1-2, with 7 bases fitting TRBD1. With V trimmed by 0 bases and J by 8 bases, 6 bases remained unmatched. This CDR3 has 14 amino acids. Germline V CDR1 and CDR2: MNHNS, SASEGT.

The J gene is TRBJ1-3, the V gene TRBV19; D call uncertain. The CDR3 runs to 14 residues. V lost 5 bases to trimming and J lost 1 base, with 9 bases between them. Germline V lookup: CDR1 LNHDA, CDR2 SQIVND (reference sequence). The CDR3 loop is CASSPGGSGNTIYF. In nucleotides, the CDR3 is TGTGCCAGTAGTCCGGGCGGGTCTGGAAACACCATATATTTT.

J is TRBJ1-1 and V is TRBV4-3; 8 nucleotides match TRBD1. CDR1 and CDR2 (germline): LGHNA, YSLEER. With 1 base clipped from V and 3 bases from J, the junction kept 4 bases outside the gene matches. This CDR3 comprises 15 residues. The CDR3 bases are TGCGCCAGCAGCCAAGTGGACAGGGATGACACTGAAGCTTTCTTT. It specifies CASSQVDRDDTEAFF.

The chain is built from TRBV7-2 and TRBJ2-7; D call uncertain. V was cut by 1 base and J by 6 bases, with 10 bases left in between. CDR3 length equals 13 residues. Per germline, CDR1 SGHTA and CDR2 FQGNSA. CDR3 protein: CASSLVWGSEQYF. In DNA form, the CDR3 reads TGTGCCAGCAGCTTAGTCTGGGGTTCCGAGCAGTACTTC.

CDR3 in amino acids: CASSDPAFSGNTIYF. In nucleotides, the CDR3 is TGTGCCAGCAGTGACCCGGCCTTTTCTGGAAACACCATATATTTT. This chain joins TRBV6-1 and TRBJ1-3, with unresolved D. Looked up from germline, CDR1 is MNHNS and CDR2 is SASEGT. This CDR3 region has 15 residues. V lost 3 bases, J lost 1 base, and 10 bases lay in between.

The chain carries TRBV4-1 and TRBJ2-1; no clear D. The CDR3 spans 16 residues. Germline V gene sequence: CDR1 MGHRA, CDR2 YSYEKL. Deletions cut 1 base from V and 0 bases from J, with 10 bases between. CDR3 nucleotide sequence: TGCGCCAGCAGCCAAGTCCTAGGGCGCTCCTACAATGAGCAGTTCTTC. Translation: CASSQVLGRSYNEQFF.

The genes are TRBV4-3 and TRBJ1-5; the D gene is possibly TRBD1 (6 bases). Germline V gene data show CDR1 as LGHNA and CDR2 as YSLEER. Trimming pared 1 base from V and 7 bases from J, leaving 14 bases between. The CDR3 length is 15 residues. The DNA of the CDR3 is TGCGCCAGCAGCCAAGTGTGGGACACTATACAGCCCCAGCATTTT. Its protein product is CASSQVWDTIQPQHF.

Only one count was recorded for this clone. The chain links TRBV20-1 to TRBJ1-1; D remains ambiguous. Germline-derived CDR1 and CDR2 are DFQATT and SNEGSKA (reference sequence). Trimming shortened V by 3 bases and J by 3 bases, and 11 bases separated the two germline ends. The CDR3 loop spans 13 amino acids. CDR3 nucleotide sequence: TGCAGTGCTAGTGGGTTGATGGACACTGAAGCTTTCTTT. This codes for CSASGLMDTEAFF.

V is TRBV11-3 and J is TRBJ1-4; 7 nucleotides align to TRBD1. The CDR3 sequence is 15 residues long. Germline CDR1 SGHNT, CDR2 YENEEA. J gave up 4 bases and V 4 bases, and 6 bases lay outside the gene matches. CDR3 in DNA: TGTGCCAGCAGCTCAACAGGGGCGGGTAATGAAAAACTGTTTTTT. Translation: CASSSTGAGNEKLFF.

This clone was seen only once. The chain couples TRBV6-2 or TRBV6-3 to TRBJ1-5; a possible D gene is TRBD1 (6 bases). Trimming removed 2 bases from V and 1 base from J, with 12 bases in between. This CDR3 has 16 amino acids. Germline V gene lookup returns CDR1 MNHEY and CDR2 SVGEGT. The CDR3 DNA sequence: TGTGCCAGCAGTTACGGGCAGGGGATAAGCAATCAGCCCCAGCATTTT. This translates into CASSYGQGISNQPQHF.

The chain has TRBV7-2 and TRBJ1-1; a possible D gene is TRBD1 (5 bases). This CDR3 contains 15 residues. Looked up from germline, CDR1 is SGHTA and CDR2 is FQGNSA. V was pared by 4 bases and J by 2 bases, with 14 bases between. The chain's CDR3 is CASSSRTGGNTEAFF. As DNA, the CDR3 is TGTGCCAGCAGCTCCCGGACGGGGGGAAACACTGAAGCTTTCTTT.

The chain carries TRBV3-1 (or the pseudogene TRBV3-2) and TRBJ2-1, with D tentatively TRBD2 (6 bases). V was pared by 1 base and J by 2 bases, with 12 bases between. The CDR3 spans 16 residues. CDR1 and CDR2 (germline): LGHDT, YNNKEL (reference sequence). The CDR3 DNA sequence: TGTGCCAGCAGCCAAGGTGCGGGGCTCCCCTACAATGAGCAGTTCTTC. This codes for CASSQGAGLPYNEQFF.